The T cell receptor (beta chain) under discussion was sequenced for a study of blood T cell repertoires in COVID-19 (dated by TCRdb to about 2020). Describing the broader study: Samples from collaborators originated in the United States, Italy and Spain and spanned both the acute and convalescent phases of COVID-19. The material from the prospective study consisted of cDNA or gDNA derived from T cells, B-cell-depleted T cells, or PBMCs. Deeply sampled blood TCRbeta repertoires from subjects exposed to, actively infected with, or recovered from COVID-19 were included in the dataset. The repertoires were released in a freely available public database meant as a resource for research on the immune response to SARS-CoV-2. The samples were drawn from the first 160 participants of the ongoing ImmuneRACE study and from over 950 subjects provided by 6 global collaborators. A de-identified subject ID, COVID-19 status, age in years and sex were almost always included in the sample metadata. Where available, HLA class I and class II types were obtained from metadata supplied by the sample provider rather than from assay-based typing. The investigation overall reported the following: The amount of clinical and demographic metadata varied by source and participant and was provided uncurated.

For this clone: No antigen is known for it. No base quality values were provided; no much bigger clone lies one nucleotide off.

From the cysteine up to the phenylalanine, the CDR3 has a length of 14 residues. Of all the DNA, just the CDR3 is kept, 42 bases in frame from base 1. Sequences SNHLY (CDR1) and FYNNEI (CDR2) are obtained from the germline V gene. Trimming takes 6 bases from V and 3 bases from J, and the germline ends sit 15 bases apart. Collaborating institutions collected whole blood in K2EDTA tubes following their own protocols. For TCRbeta analysis, collaborators shipped samples in one of three forms: frozen whole blood, isolated PBMCs, or DNA extracted from either of those sample types. TCRbeta CDR3 regions were amplified from genomic DNA by means of the immunoSEQ Assay, a bias-controlled multiplex PCR. In the paper's pipeline: The number of nucleated cells in each sample was estimated from the amplification of reference gene primers within the assay. Sequence reads were collapsed and filtered to measure the absolute abundance of every unique TCRbeta CDR3 rearrangement. For each sample, productive Simpson clonality was calculated by taking the square root of Simpson's diversity index across productive rearrangements. TCRdb carries this immuneACCESS record with in-frame sequences only. Its versions omit some clonotypes, under half of them owing to an unresolved V gene in the studies checked, with the rest unexplained. V and J calls and clone size are as listed in that table; D and trimming were resolved from the DNA. The sample has about 210,000 clones on record, about 91% of them singletons. The top ten clonotypes cover 0.95% to 1.5% of the sample.

The origin of this receptor is a man aged 30-40 years with acute or convalescent COVID-19. Material for sequencing was peripheral blood. The rearrangement combines TRBV2 with TRBJ2-7, with TRBD2 as a weak D call on 6 bases. The DNA is as follows: TGTGCCAGCAGGGCCTGGGACTCTTACTACGAGCAGTACTTC. Its protein product is CASRAWDSYYEQYF.